This T cell receptor beta chain was found in a study of blood T cells in healthy people across ages. The CDR3 has 16 residues. With 0 bases removed from V and 2 bases from J, the gap between germline ends came to 14 bases. Germline V gene lookup returns CDR1 SNHLY and CDR2 FYNNEI. Using a J-beta primer mix together with a sample-barcoded 5' primer, a second PCR was run for roughly 6 to 12 cycles. From each sample, at least 2.5 million paired-end reads containing CDR3 were obtained. TCRdb reprocessed the 5' RACE reads with MiXCR, giving one entry per CDR3 protein. Of more than 800,000 distinct CDR3 sequences in the sample, more than 25% were seen once. Points from the study as a whole: Estimates of diversity drawn from one million T cells were considered underestimates. Long-lived donors exceeded aged donors in naive CD4+ cells and diversity.

This clonotype has a handful of counts. Its target is unknown. The source of this sequence is a woman aged 80 or over in good health. The material sequenced was blood. This chain connects TRBV2 to TRBJ2-7; D is unclear. The CDR3 DNA sequence: TGTGCCAGCAGTGAAGCGCTTGGTGCAGGAACCTACGAGCAGTACTTC. This gives the protein CASSEALGAGTYEQYF.